The present TCR beta chain was sequenced within a study of blood T cells in healthy people across ages. Study results and limitations: A greater number of naive CD4+ cells and higher diversity distinguished long-lived donors from aged donors. Donor CMV status, an unknown factor, possibly confounded changes in expanded clonotypes.

As to this clonotype: The antigen is undetermined.

Combining a sample-barcoded 5' primer with a J-beta primer mix, a second PCR ran for roughly 7 to 11 cycles. TCRdb analysed the 5' RACE reads with MiXCR anew, one entry per CDR3 protein. The sample holds about 640,000 distinct CDR3 sequences, around three fifths seen once. The V and J ends lost 6 bases and 4 bases respectively, with 14 bases between them. The CDR3 loop spans 14 amino acids. CDR1 and CDR2 from the germline V gene are MNHNS and SASEGT. Donors each provided around 9 milliliters of peripheral blood. Each sample gave at least 6.5 million isolated PBMCs. The specimen was blood. The sequence was obtained from a man in his 60s in good health. The V and J genes are TRBV6-1 and TRBJ2-3; no firm D call. The CDR3 bases are TGTGCCAGCAGGAACCACCGGAGCGCAGATACGCAGTATTTT. Protein sequence: CASRNHRSADTQYF.